The sequence of this TCR beta chain was determined in a study of CXCR3-negative and CXCR3-positive naive CD8 T cells. Study context: The libraries yielded 120 million to 150 million TRB reads, about 1.5 +/- 0.3 million each.

A note on this clonotype: Its specificity is unknown.

Germline-derived CDR1 and CDR2 are MNHEY and SMNVEV (reference sequence). The CDR3 loop spans 15 amino acids. General study results and limits: Memory CD8+ cells showed much lower diversity, while both naive subsets were comparably high.

It was by 5' RACE with UMI labels that the TRB cDNA libraries were prepared. TCRdb derives one entry per CDR3 protein from the 5' RACE reads, leaving out DNA. The listing contains 45,000 to 55,000 distinct CDR3 sequences. The chain has TRBV27 and TRBJ2-1; TCRdb's D call of TRBD1 is untestable without DNA. The TCR sequence derives from a human donor in good health. Some clones in this sample may be carry-over from other donors' samples. The material sequenced was memory CD8+ T cells from blood. This CDR3 is CASTSGTVFYNEQFF.